Below are 16 T cell receptor beta chains sequenced from a single sample in a study of technical replicates of blood from several donors. Generated by immunoSEQ multiplex PCR, the TCRdb table keeps only in-frame clones and is missing some. The sample records roughly 100,000 clones, almost 96% being singletons. Sample: T cells isolated from PBMCs. These receptors were obtained from a human donor in good health.

V and J are TRBV13 and TRBJ2-1; D perhaps matches TRBD2 (6 bases). V was cut by 0 bases and J by 0 bases, with 12 bases left in between. CDR3 size: 17 residues. CDR1 PRHDT and CDR2 FYEKMQ come from the germline V gene (reference sequence). The CDR3 sequence: CASSLGLRGSSYNEQFF. CDR3 nucleotide sequence: TGTGCCAGCAGCTTAGGTCTCCGGGGGAGCTCCTACAATGAGCAGTTCTTC.

The gene calls are TRBV27 and TRBJ2-5; possible D gene TRBD2, 6 bases. The germline V gene encodes CDR1 MNHEY and CDR2 SMNVEV (reference sequence). Trimming took off 8 bases at V and 3 bases at J, with 13 bases between the two ends. This CDR3 region has 13 residues. CDR3 residues: CASRLGGEETQYF. For the CDR3, the DNA is TGTGCCAGCCGACTAGGAGGGGAAGAGACCCAGTACTTC.

This CDR3 is CAWSRPGGYTF. In nucleotides, the CDR3 is TGTGCCTGGAGCCGTCCCGGGGGCTACACCTTC. The genes are TRBV30 and TRBJ1-2; D gene unclear. The CDR3 spans 11 residues. The germline V gene has CDR1 GTSNPN and CDR2 SVGIG (reference sequence). Trimming took 3 bases from V and 8 from J, leaving 10 bases between them.

This chain connects TRBV28 to TRBJ1-1, with a weak D call TRBD1 (6 bases). CDR1 and CDR2 from the germline V gene are MDHEN and SYDVKM. V lost 7 bases to trimming and J lost 4 bases, with 19 bases between them. This CDR3 comprises 15 residues. The CDR3 region has the DNA TGTGCCAGCATTCCCTTGGGAACAGGGAGCACTGAAGCTTTCTTT. Protein product: CASIPLGTGSTEAFF.

The chain joins TRBV5-1 to TRBJ2-2, with TRBD1 as a possible D gene (6 bases). The CDR3 loop spans 15 amino acids. Trimming removed 0 bases at V and 3 bases at J, with 9 bases between. Germline CDR1 and CDR2: SGHRS and YFSETQ. CDR3 coding DNA: TGCGCCAGCAGCTTGGACAGGGTAGACACCGGGGAGCTGTTTTTT. It codes for CASSLDRVDTGELFF.

CDR3 DNA sequence: TGCGCCAGCAGCCAAGGACCCCCAGGGGGTTTTGGGAATGAGCAGTTCTTC. The encoded protein is CASSQGPPGGFGNEQFF. The gene calls are TRBV4-1 and TRBJ2-1, with TRBD1 identical over 7 bases. V was clipped by 1 base and J by 7 bases; unmatched bases: 13. The CDR3 loop spans 17 amino acids. Germline lookup yields CDR1 MGHRA and CDR2 YSYEKL.

J is TRBJ1-1 and V is TRBV5-1; 7 bases are a match to TRBD1. V dropped 4 bases and J dropped 0; count of bases not matched to a gene: 3. Germline V CDR1 and CDR2: SGHRS, YFSETQ. This CDR3 is built from 14 residues. The DNA for the CDR3 is TGCGCCAGCAGCCGAGGGGGCATGAACACTGAAGCTTTCTTT. This translates into CASSRGGMNTEAFF.

CDR3 bases: TGTGCCACCAGCAGCCCAGCGGGGTTTCGCACAGATACGCAGTATTTT. This codes for CATSSPAGFRTDTQYF. J is TRBJ2-3 and V is TRBV15, with TRBD2 matching over 7 bases. Looked up from germline, CDR1 is LNHNV and CDR2 is YYDKDF (reference sequence). After removal of 3 bases from V and 1 base from J, the junction contained 7 bases not matched to a gene. The CDR3 is made up of 16 amino acids.

The chain is built from TRBV27 and TRBJ1-4; no reliable D call. This CDR3 has 15 residues. Per germline, CDR1 MNHEY and CDR2 SMNVEV (reference sequence). V lost 3 bases and J lost 0, with 8 bases in between. Here the CDR3 reads CASSFRRATNEKLFF. CDR3 nucleotide sequence: TGTGCCAGCAGTTTTCGAAGAGCAACTAATGAAAAACTGTTTTTT.

This rearrangement joins TRBV9 to TRBJ2-3; TRBD2 matches 10 bases. Per the germline V gene, CDR1 is SGDLS and CDR2 is YYNGEE. The CDR3 totals 14 residues. The junction had 4 bases not matched to a gene; V was cut back by 4 bases and J by 5 bases. The CDR3 region is CASSSSGGRDTQYF. As DNA, the CDR3 is TGTGCCAGCAGCTCTAGCGGGGGCCGAGATACGCAGTATTTT.

The chain uses TRBV7-8 and TRBJ1-1, with D unclear. Germline CDR1 and CDR2: SGHVS and FQNEAQ. This CDR3 spans 13 amino acids. V lost 1 base and J 1 base, leaving 4 bases between the germline ends. CDR3 in DNA: TGTGCCAGCAGCTTAGAACAGAACACTGAAGCTTTCTTT. Encoded protein: CASSLEQNTEAFF.

The V gene is TRBV29-1, the J gene TRBJ2-7; 10 bases fit TRBD1. This CDR3 has 14 amino acids. CDR1 is SQVTM and CDR2 is ANQGSEA in the germline V gene. V lost 6 bases and J lost 0; bases outside the gene matches: 5. The CDR3 DNA follows: TGCAGCGTCGGTCGGGACAGGGGCTCCTACGAGCAGTACTTC. Protein product: CSVGRDRGSYEQYF.

The genes are TRBV18 and TRBJ1-1, with D uncertain. CDR3 length equals 16 residues. Trimming removed 2 bases at V and 2 bases at J, with 15 bases between. Germline V gives CDR1 KGHSH, CDR2 LQKENI. CDR3 DNA: TGTGCCAGCTCACCATCGGAAAGACAAGGAAACACTGAAGCTTTCTTT. The encoded protein is CASSPSERQGNTEAFF. Drawing the rest from reference TRBV18 and TRBJ1-1, the complete variable domain is NAGVMQNPRHLVRRRGQEARLRCSPMKGHSHVYWYRQLPEEGLKFMVYLQKENIIDESGMPKERFSAEFPKEGPSILRIQQVVRGDSAAYFCASSPSERQGNTEAFFGQGTRLTVV.

This sequence joins TRBV2 and TRBJ1-1; D may be TRBD1 (5 bases). CDR3 length: 14 residues. Trimming cost V 4 bases and J 3 bases, with 12 bases left between them. Germline-derived CDR1 and CDR2 are SNHLY and FYNNEI. This chain's CDR3 is CASSAWAGDTEAFF. The CDR3 DNA follows: TGTGCCAGCAGTGCGTGGGCGGGGGACACTGAAGCTTTCTTT.

V usage is TRBV19 and J usage is TRBJ2-2, with 12 bases aligning to TRBD2. Germline V CDR1 and CDR2: LNHDA, SQIVND (reference sequence). The CDR3 is 17 amino acids. The junction had 8 bases not matched to a gene; V was cut back by 2 bases and J by 7 bases. DNA of the CDR3: TGTGCCAGTAGTATAATATATCCTAGCGGGAGGGACGGGGAGCTGTTTTTT. Translation: CASSIIYPSGRDGELFF.

V is TRBV30 and J is TRBJ2-2; a weak D match, TRBD1 (6 bases). Germline-derived CDR1 and CDR2 are GTSNPN and SVGIG (reference sequence). There are 16 residues in the CDR3. The ends were cut back, 1 base at V and 8 bases at J, with 20 bases in the middle. The CDR3 region has the DNA TGTGCCTGGAGTGCCTATGGGACACTGGGGAGTGGGGAGCTGTTTTTT. Translation: CAWSAYGTLGSGELFF. Complete variable domain (other parts from reference TRBV30 and TRBJ2-2): SQTIHQWPATLVQPVGSPLSLECTVEGTSNPNLYWYRQAAGRGLQLLFYSVGIGQISSEVPQNLSASRPQDRQFILSSKKLLLSDSGFYLCAWSAYGTLGSGELFFGEGSRLTVL.